The TCR beta chain described here comes from a study of blood T cell repertoires in COVID-19. Study-level information: In each case, the material was cDNA or gDNA derived from T cells, B-cell-depleted T cells, or PBMCs.

Produced via immunoSEQ multiplex PCR; TCRdb's table is partial and in-frame only. Of some 74,000 clones listed, about 80% were seen once; the top ten hold around two fifths. V was cut by 1 base and J by 0 bases, with 15 bases left in between. Germline V gene sequence: CDR1 LGHNA, CDR2 YSLEER. The CDR3 runs to 17 residues. Input material: peripheral blood. The chain is built from TRBV4-3 and TRBJ1-2, with D unclear. The receptor comes from a man older than 75 with acute or convalescent COVID-19. CDR3: CASSQGGGGRANYGYTF. As DNA, the CDR3 is TGCGCCAGCAGCCAAGGAGGTGGCGGAAGAGCTAACTATGGCTACACCTTC.